The present entry profiles one T cell receptor (beta chain) with its context. The antigen remains unidentified. Both 60 Vbeta primers and 13 Jbeta primers went into the PCR. Using immunoSEQ multiplex PCR, the repertoire was profiled, and TCRdb retains in-frame clones only, with some absent. Of about 130,000 clones listed, around 82% are singletons. This sample is drawn from a study of cytomegalovirus exposure and HLA in healthy donors. Looking at the study overall: Early release data held tens of millions of unique TCRs from HLA-typed donors. Study results and caveats: TCR beta chains numbering some 150 were designated cytomegalovirus-associated. An Asian-associated ancestry cluster reportedly showed fewer N-insertions than the approximately 650-donor mean in a later analysis. As immune exposure information, only CMV serostatus was available.

CDR3 length: 14 residues. With V trimmed by 5 bases and J by 11 bases, 10 bases remained unmatched. Looked up from germline, CDR1 is GTSNPN and CDR2 is SVGIG (reference sequence). The J gene is TRBJ1-4, the V gene TRBV30; 11 bases fit TRBD1. This sequence originates from a female donor in good health and CMV-seronegative. Material: PBMCs. The CDR3 loop reads CAWGPGQGGLKLFF. The CDR3 nucleotides read TGTGCCTGGGGTCCGGGACAGGGGGGTTTGAAACTGTTTTTT.